This T cell receptor (beta chain) stems from a study of shared clonotypes between healthy human individuals. About the study: Each donor had three CD4 naive, three CD4 memory, two CD8 naive and one CD8 memory plate.

The length of the CDR3 is 14 residues. Germline V CDR1 and CDR2: MDHEN, SYDVKM. With 6 bases clipped from V and 3 bases from J, the junction kept 7 bases outside the gene matches. TCRdb keeps only in-frame clones here, not all; method: immunoSEQ multiplex PCR. Among about 820,000 clones, more than 85% were seen once, and the ten largest hold 24%. The naive CD8 population came from CD45RO-negative cells selected for CCR7, without terminally differentiated effector memory CD45RA+ cells. This chain joins TRBV28 and TRBJ2-7; 8 bases line up with TRBD1. The source is a man aged 25 to 45 in good health. Sequencing was carried out using naive CD8+ T cells sorted from blood. In nucleotides, the CDR3 is TGTGCCAGCAGCGAACGCAGGGGGCTCTACGAGCAGTACTTC. Translating gives CASSERRGLYEQYF.